This passage covers 6 T cell receptor beta chains from one sample sequenced in a study of blood T cell repertoires in COVID-19. Sequencing was performed with immunoSEQ multiplex PCR; in TCRdb, only in-frame clones are kept and a portion is missing. This table has about 200,000 clones, around 80% appearing once. The sequencing sample was made of peripheral blood. The receptors originated from a woman older than 75 with acute or convalescent COVID-19.

V and J are TRBV7-2 and TRBJ1-2; TRBD1 agrees at 10 bases. The CDR3 is 15 amino acids. V shed 5 bases and J 4 bases; nucleotides not matched to a gene: 7. Germline V gives CDR1 SGHTA, CDR2 FQGNSA. The CDR3 here is CASSPDRDRGYGYTF. The CDR3, as DNA: TGTGCCAGCAGCCCCGACCGGGACAGGGGCTATGGCTACACCTTC.

This chain joins TRBV11-3 and TRBJ1-3; 9 positions agree with TRBD1. The germline gives CDR1 SGHNT, CDR2 YENEEA. V was pared by 2 bases and J by 2 bases, with 7 bases of the junction left unmatched. The CDR3 covers 17 residues. The CDR3 sequence is CASSLLGQGTTGNTIYF. The CDR3 region has the DNA TGTGCCAGCAGCTTACTTGGACAGGGGACGACTGGAAACACCATATATTTT.

The chain recombines TRBV6-2 or TRBV6-3 with TRBJ2-2; possibly TRBD1 for D (6 bases). Germline CDR1 and CDR2: MNHEY and SVGEGT. Trimming pared 5 bases from V and 4 bases from J, leaving 17 bases between. The CDR3 totals 16 residues. CDR3 coding DNA: TGTGCCAGCAGTCCCTCAGCCAGGGGTGGCACCGGGGAGCTGTTTTTT. Its translation is CASSPSARGGTGELFF.

The V and J genes are TRBV2 and TRBJ2-1, with D perhaps matching TRBD1 (6 bases). Per germline, CDR1 SNHLY and CDR2 FYNNEI. V dropped 6 bases and J dropped 6 bases, with 9 bases sitting between them. The CDR3 is 12 amino acids. The CDR3 DNA reads as TGTGCCAGCAGAAAGACAGGCAATGAGCAGTTCTTC. It translates to CASRKTGNEQFF.

V gene TRBV7-8 combines with J gene TRBJ1-4, with 8 bases matching TRBD1. CDR3 length: 19 residues. V was clipped by 1 base and J by 0 bases; unmatched bases: 10. The germline V gene has CDR1 SGHVS and CDR2 FQNEAQ. The chain's CDR3 is CASSLDSPGQVATNEKLFF. The CDR3 coding sequence is TGTGCCAGCAGCTTAGATAGTCCGGGACAGGTTGCAACTAATGAAAAACTGTTTTTT.

The J gene is TRBJ1-5, the V gene TRBV19; 8 nucleotides agree with TRBD1. This CDR3 region has 15 residues. Germline V gene data show CDR1 as LNHDA and CDR2 as SQIVND (reference sequence). V lost 5 bases, J lost 7 bases, and 10 bases stayed unmatched. CDR3 sequence: CASSLQGAFGQPQHF. The CDR3 DNA reads TGTGCCAGTAGTCTCCAGGGGGCGTTCGGGCAGCCCCAGCATTTT.